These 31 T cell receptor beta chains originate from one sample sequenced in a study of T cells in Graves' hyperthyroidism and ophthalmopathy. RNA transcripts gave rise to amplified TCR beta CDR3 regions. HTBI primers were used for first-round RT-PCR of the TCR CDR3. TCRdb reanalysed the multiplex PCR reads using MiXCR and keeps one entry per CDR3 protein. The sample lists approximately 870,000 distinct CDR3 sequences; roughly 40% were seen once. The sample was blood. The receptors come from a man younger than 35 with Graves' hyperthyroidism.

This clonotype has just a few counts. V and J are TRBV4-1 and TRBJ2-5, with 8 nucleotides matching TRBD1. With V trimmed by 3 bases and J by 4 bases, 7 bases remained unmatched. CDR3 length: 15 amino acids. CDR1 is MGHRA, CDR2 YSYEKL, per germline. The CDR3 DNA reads TGCGCCAGCAGCCAGAATTCAGGGGGCCGAGAGACCCAGTACTTC. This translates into CASSQNSGGRETQYF.

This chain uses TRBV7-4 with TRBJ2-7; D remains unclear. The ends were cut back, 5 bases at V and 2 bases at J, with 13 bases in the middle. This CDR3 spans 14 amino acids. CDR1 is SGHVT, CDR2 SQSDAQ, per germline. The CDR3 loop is CASSPSAGPYEQYF. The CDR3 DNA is TGTGCCAGCAGCCCCTCGGCTGGACCCTACGAGCAGTACTTC.

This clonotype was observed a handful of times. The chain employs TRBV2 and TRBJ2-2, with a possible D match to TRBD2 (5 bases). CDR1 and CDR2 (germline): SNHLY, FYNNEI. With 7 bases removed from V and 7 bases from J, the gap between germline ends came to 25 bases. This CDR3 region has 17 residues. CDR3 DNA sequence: TGTGCCAGCAAAAGCCGAAGCGGAACTCGGCTTGTCGGGGAGCTGTTTTTT. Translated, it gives CASKSRSGTRLVGELFF.

The CDR3 loop is CASSRPGRGEYF. The CDR3 nucleotides are TGTGCCAGCAGCCGCCCGGGCCGCGGGGAGTACTTC. The J gene is TRBJ2-7, the V gene TRBV7-9; D possibly corresponds to TRBD2 (6 bases). The CDR3 has 12 residues. Trimming took 5 bases from V and 11 from J, leaving 16 bases between them. Germline V lookup: CDR1 SEHNR, CDR2 FQNEAQ (reference sequence).

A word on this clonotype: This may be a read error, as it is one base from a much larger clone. DNA for the CDR3: TGTGCCAGCATGGGAGGACAGGGGCAGTATGGGCAGTACTTC. Translated, it gives CASMGGQGQYGQYF. The J gene is TRBJ2-7, the V gene TRBV7-9, with 9 bases identical to TRBD1. The ends lost 7 bases at V and 9 bases at J; junction bases unmatched: 13. The germline V gene has CDR1 SEHNR and CDR2 FQNEAQ (reference sequence). The length of the CDR3 is 14 residues.

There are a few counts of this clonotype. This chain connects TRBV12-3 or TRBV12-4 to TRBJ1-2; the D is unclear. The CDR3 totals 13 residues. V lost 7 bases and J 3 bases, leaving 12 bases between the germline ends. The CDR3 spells CASTPGTHYGYTF. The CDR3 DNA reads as TGTGCCAGCACCCCCGGCACCCACTATGGCTACACCTTC.

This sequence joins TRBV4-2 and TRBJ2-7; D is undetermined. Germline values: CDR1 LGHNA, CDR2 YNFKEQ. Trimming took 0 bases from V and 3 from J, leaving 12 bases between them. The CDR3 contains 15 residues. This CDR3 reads CASSQEASWSYEQYF. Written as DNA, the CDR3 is TGTGCCAGCAGCCAAGAAGCGAGCTGGAGCTACGAGCAGTACTTC.

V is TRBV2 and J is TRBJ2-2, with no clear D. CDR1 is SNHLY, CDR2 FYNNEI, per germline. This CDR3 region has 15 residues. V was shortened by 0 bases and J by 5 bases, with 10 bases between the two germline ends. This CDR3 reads CASSEAGLKTGELFF. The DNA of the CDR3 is TGTGCCAGCAGTGAAGCGGGTCTCAAGACCGGGGAGCTGTTTTTT.

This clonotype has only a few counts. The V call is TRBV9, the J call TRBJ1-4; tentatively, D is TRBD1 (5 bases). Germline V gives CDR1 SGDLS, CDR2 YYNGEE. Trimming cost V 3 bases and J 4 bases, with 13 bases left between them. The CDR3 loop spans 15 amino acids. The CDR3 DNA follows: TGTGCCAGCAGCGACCCGACAGCGCTTAATGAAAAACTGTTTTTT. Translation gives CASSDPTALNEKLFF.

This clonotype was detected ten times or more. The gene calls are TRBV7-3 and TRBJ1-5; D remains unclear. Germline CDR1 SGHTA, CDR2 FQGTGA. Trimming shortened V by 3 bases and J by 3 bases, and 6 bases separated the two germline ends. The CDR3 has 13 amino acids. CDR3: CASSFDINQPQHF. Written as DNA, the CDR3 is TGTGCCAGCAGCTTTGATATCAATCAGCCCCAGCATTTT.

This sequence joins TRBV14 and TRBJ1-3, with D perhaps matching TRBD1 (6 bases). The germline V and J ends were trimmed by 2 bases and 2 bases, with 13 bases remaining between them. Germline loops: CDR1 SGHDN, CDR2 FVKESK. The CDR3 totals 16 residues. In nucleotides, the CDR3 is TGTGCCAGCAGCCAATCGGGTCCAGGGGCTGGAAACACCATATATTTT. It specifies CASSQSGPGAGNTIYF.

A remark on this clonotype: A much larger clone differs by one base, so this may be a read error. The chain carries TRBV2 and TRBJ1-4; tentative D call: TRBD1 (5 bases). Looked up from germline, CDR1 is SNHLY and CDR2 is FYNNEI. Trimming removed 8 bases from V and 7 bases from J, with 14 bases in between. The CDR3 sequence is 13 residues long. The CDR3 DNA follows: TGTGCCAGCCTTGGGGGTCCTAGTGAAAAACTGTTTTTT. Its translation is CASLGGPSEKLFF. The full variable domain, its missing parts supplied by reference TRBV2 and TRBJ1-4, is EPEVTQTPSHQVTQMGQEVILRCVPISNHLYFYWYRQILGQKVEFLVSFYNNEISEKSEIFDDQFSVERPDGSNFTLKIRSTKLEDSAMYFCASLGGPSEKLFFGSGTQLSVL.

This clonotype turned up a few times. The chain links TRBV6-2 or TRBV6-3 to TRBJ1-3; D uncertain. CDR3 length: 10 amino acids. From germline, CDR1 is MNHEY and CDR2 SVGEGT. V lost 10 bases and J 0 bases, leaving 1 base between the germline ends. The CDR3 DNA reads TGTGCCACCTCTGGAAACACCATATATTTT. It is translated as CATSGNTIYF.

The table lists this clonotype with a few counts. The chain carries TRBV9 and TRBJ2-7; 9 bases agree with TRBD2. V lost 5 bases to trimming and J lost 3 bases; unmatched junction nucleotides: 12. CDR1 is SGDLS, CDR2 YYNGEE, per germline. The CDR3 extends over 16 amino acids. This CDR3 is CASSLGAAGGRYEQYF. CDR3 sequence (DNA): TGTGCCAGCAGTTTAGGTGCGGCGGGAGGGCGCTACGAGCAGTACTTC.

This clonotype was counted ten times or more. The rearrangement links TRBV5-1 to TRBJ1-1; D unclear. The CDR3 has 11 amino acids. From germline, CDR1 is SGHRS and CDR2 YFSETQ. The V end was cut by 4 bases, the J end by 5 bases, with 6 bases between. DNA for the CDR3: TGCGCCAGCAGCACAGAGACTGAAGCTTTCTTT. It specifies CASSTETEAFF.

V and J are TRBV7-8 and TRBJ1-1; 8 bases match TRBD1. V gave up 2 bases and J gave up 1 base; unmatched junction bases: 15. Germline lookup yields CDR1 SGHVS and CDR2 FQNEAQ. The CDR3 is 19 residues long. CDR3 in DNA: TGTGCCAGCAGCTTAAAGGGCGGACAGGGACTACGTCGGAACACTGAAGCTTTCTTT. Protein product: CASSLKGGQGLRRNTEAFF.

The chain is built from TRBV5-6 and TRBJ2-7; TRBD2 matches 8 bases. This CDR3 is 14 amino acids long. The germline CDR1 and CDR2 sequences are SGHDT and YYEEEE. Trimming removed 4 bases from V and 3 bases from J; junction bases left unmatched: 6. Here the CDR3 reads CASSSGGVGYEQYF. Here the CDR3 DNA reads TGTGCCAGCAGCAGCGGGGGTGTGGGCTACGAGCAGTACTTC.

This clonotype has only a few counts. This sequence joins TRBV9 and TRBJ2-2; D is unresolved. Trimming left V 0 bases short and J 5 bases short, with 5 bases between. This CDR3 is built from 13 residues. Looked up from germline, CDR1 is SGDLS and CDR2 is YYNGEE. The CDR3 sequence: CASSVGPTGELFF. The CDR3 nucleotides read TGTGCCAGCAGCGTAGGGCCGACCGGGGAGCTGTTTTTT.

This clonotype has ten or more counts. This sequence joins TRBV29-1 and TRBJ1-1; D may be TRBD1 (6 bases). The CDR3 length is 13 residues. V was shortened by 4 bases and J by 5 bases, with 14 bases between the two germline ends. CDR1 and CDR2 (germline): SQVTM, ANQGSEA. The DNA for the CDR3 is TGCAGCGTTGTCGGAGGGGGAGGTACTGAAGCTTTCTTT. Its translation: CSVVGGGGTEAFF.

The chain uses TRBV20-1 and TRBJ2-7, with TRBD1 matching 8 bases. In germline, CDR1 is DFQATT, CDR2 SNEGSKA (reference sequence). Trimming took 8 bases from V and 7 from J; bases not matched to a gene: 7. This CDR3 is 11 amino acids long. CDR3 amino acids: CSPTTGEEQYF. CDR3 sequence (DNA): TGCAGTCCCACGACAGGGGAAGAGCAGTACTTC.

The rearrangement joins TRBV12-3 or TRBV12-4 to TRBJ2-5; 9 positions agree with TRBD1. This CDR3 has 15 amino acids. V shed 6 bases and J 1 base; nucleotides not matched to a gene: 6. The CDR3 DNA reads TGTGCCAGCAGCCGGACAGGGGCCCTCCAAGAGACCCAGTACTTC. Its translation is CASSRTGALQETQYF.

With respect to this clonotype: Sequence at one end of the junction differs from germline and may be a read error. This chain's CDR3 is CASSPRPDRLGQPQHF. The CDR3 DNA is TGCGCCAGCAGCCCCCGCCCAGACCGCCTCGGGCAGCCCCAGCATTTT. This chain links TRBV7-2 with TRBJ1-5; D gene uncertain. The CDR3 runs to 16 residues. Germline lookup yields CDR1 SGHTA and CDR2 FQGNSA.

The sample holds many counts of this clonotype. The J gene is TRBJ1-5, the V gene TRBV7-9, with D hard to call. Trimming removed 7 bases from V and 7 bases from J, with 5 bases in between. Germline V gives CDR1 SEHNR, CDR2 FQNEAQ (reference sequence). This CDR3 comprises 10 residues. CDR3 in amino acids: CASITQPQHF. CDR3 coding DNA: TGTGCCAGCATCACACAGCCCCAGCATTTT.

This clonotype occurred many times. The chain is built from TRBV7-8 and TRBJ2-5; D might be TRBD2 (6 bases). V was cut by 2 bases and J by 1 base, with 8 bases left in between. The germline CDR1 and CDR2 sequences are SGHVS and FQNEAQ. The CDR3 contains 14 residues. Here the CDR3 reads CASSLWRGQETQYF. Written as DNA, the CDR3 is TGTGCCAGCAGCTTATGGCGGGGCCAAGAGACCCAGTACTTC.

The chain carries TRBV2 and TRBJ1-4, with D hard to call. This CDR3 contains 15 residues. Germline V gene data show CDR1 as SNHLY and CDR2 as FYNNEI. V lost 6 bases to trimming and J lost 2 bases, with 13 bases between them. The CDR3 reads CASSPLGVTNEKLFF. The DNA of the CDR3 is TGTGCCAGCAGCCCGCTCGGGGTCACTAATGAAAAACTGTTTTTT. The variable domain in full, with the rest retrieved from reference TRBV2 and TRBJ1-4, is EPEVTQTPSHQVTQMGQEVILRCVPISNHLYFYWYRQILGQKVEFLVSFYNNEISEKSEIFDDQFSVERPDGSNFTLKIRSTKLEDSAMYFCASSPLGVTNEKLFFGSGTQLSVL.

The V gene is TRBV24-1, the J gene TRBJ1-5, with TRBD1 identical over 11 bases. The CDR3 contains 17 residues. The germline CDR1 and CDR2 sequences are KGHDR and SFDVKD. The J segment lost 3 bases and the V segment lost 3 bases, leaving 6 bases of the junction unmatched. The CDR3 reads CATSDPGTGGTNQPQHF. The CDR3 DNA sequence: TGTGCCACCAGTGATCCCGGGACAGGGGGGACCAATCAGCCCCAGCATTTT.

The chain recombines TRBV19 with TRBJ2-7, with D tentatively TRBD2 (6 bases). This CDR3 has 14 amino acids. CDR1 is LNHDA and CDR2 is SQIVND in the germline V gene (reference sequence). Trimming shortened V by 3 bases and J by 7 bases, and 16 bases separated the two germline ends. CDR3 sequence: CASSIQGTPGEQYF. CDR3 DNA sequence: TGTGCCAGTAGTATCCAAGGGACTCCCGGGGAGCAGTACTTC.

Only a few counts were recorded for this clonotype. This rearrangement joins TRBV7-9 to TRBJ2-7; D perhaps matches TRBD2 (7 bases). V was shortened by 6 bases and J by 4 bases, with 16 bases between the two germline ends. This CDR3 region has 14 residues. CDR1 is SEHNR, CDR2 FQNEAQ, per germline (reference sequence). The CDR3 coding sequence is TGTGCCAGCAGTTTTGAGGGGGGGATTTACGAGCAGTACTTC. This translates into CASSFEGGIYEQYF.

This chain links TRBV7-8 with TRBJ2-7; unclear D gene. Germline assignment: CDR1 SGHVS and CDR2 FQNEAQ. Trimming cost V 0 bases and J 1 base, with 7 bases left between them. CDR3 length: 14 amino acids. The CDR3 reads CASSLAKRSYEQYF. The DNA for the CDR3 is TGTGCCAGCAGCTTAGCCAAGAGATCCTACGAGCAGTACTTC.

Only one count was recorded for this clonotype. CDR3 residues: CATSDPPGQGGNTIYF. The CDR3 coding sequence is TGTGCCACCAGTGACCCCCCGGGACAGGGTGGAAACACCATATATTTT. V is TRBV24-1 and J is TRBJ1-3, with 9 bases aligning to TRBD1. V lost 4 bases to trimming and J lost 3 bases; unmatched junction nucleotides: 6. Germline CDR1 KGHDR, CDR2 SFDVKD. This CDR3 has 16 residues.

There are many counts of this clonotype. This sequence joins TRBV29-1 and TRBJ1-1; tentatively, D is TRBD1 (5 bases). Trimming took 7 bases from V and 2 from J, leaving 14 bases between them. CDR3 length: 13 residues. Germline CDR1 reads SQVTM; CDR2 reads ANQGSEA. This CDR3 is CSACQQENTEAFF. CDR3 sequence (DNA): TGCAGCGCCTGTCAACAGGAAAACACTGAAGCTTTCTTT.